This T cell receptor (beta chain) was obtained from a study of OX40 agonist ivuxolimab in advanced cancers. Study background: Patients received the agonistic anti-OX40 (CD134) antibody ivuxolimab. The dose of intravenous ivuxolimab that patients received every 2 weeks ranged from 0.01 to 10 mg/kg. Earlier anti-PD-1, anti-PD-L1 or anti-CTLA-4 therapy was permitted; around 40% had received some.

This CDR3 is built from 16 residues. CDR1 is SEHNR, CDR2 FQNEAQ, per germline (reference sequence). Losses at the gene ends were 5 bases for V and 2 bases for J; bases not matched to a gene: 6. Assay: immunoSEQ multiplex PCR; the TCRdb copy retains only in-frame clones and omits some. The sample lists about 67,000 clones, approximately 80% occurring once. V gene TRBV7-9 combines with J gene TRBJ2-6; 7 bases fit TRBD1. This TCR derives from an adult with an advanced solid tumor such as melanoma, head and neck, liver or kidney cancer. The input for sequencing was CD4+ or CD8+ T cells sorted from blood, taken in a trial of the OX40 agonist ivuxolimab. The CDR3 DNA is TGTGCCAGCAGCAAAACAGGGGCGGCTGGGGCCAACGTCCTGACTTTC. The encoded protein is CASSKTGAAGANVLTF.